One and the same sample provided the 5 T cell receptor beta chains below, sequenced in a study of Ad26.COV2.S vaccination and SARS-CoV-2 variants. The treatment: approximately 18 received Ad26.COV2.S at low or high dose, single or two shots; about 5 received placebo; per-sample allocation not given. Day 63 after the first vaccine or placebo injection was the time point for sampling. TCRdb's copy holds only in-frame clones and misses some; the assay was immunoSEQ multiplex PCR. The sample carries around 300,000 clones, 88% recorded once. The material sequenced was peripheral blood, taken in a trial of Ad26.COV2.S vaccine versus placebo. Receptors were obtained from a person aged 18 to 59 who received the Ad26.COV2.S COVID-19 vaccine or a placebo.

Only a few counts were recorded for this clone. The chain employs TRBV18 and TRBJ1-5; 7 bases line up with TRBD1. Unmatched junction bases numbered 6, after V lost 6 bases and J lost 4 bases. The V gene's germline CDR1 is KGHSH and CDR2 LQKENI. The CDR3 consists of 14 residues. The CDR3 is CASSETGENQPQHF. CDR3 in DNA: TGTGCCAGCTCCGAAACAGGGGAGAATCAGCCCCAGCATTTT.

This chain joins TRBV7-8 and TRBJ2-2; 9 nucleotides line up with TRBD1. Germline CDR1 SGHVS, CDR2 FQNEAQ. The CDR3 consists of 18 residues. J was trimmed by 5 bases and V by 1 base; bases with no gene match: 11. This CDR3 is CASSLVRRRTGVTGELFF. DNA of the CDR3: TGTGCCAGCAGCTTAGTTCGCAGGCGGACAGGGGTAACCGGGGAGCTGTTTTTT.

This clone was recorded once. V usage is TRBV5-5 and J usage is TRBJ2-1; D is ambiguous. This CDR3 spans 13 amino acids. V was pared by 0 bases and J by 10 bases, with 11 bases between. Germline CDR1 is SGHKS and CDR2 is YYEKEE (reference sequence). In DNA form, the CDR3 reads TGTGCCAGCAGCTTGGTTTCAGCAGGCGAGCAGTTCTTC. Protein product: CASSLVSAGEQFF.

The chain joins TRBV6-2 or TRBV6-3 to TRBJ2-3; D possibly corresponds to TRBD2 (5 bases). The V gene lost 3 bases and the J gene lost 2 bases, with 15 bases spanning the gap. Germline V gene sequence: CDR1 MNHEY, CDR2 SVGEGT. This CDR3 has 16 residues. The DNA for the CDR3 is TGTGCCAGCAGTTATCGTAGATCAGACTACACAGATACGCAGTATTTT. This translates into CASSYRRSDYTDTQYF.

This sequence joins TRBV10-1 and TRBJ1-5, with D perhaps matching TRBD1 (6 bases). There are 15 residues in the CDR3. Trimming left V 3 bases short and J 5 bases short, with 14 bases between. Germline-derived CDR1 and CDR2 are WNHNN and SYGVQD (reference sequence). The CDR3 sequence: CASSDFTGRDQPQHF. CDR3 bases: TGCGCCAGCAGTGATTTCACAGGGCGAGATCAGCCCCAGCATTTT.